What follows are 14 T cell receptor beta chains derived from one specimen sequenced in a study of cytomegalovirus exposure and HLA in healthy donors. Both 60 Vbeta primers and 13 Jbeta primers went into the PCR. The method was immunoSEQ multiplex PCR; TCRdb's version includes in-frame clones alone and lacks a portion of them. There are about 170,000 clones in the sample; 80% occur only once, and 6% to 7.5% lies in the top ten. Sequencing was carried out using PBMCs. These receptors all come from a man younger than 40 in good health and CMV-seropositive.

The chain links TRBV9 to TRBJ2-7, with D possibly being TRBD2 (6 bases). Deletions cut 4 bases from V and 2 bases from J, with 13 bases between. Germline V gene lookup returns CDR1 SGDLS and CDR2 YYNGEE. CDR3 length equals 14 residues. The CDR3 loop reads CASSPRDSPYEQYF. CDR3 DNA sequence: TGTGCCAGCAGCCCTCGGGACTCGCCCTACGAGCAGTACTTC.

This clone has more than one count but fewer than ten. The rearrangement uses TRBV15 and TRBJ2-5; 12 nucleotides agree with TRBD2. Germline CDR1 LNHNV, CDR2 YYDKDF (reference sequence). J lost 2 bases, V lost 1 base, and 8 bases had no gene match. The CDR3 has 18 residues. CDR3 in amino acids: CATSRVSTSGGRQETQYF. CDR3 DNA sequence: TGTGCCACCAGCAGAGTTAGTACTAGCGGGGGGAGACAAGAGACCCAGTACTTC.

J is TRBJ1-4 and V is TRBV27, with unresolved D. V lost 2 bases and J 6 bases, leaving 10 bases between the germline ends. The CDR3 runs to 14 residues. From germline, CDR1 is MNHEY and CDR2 SMNVEV (reference sequence). CDR3 protein: CASSLVGRDEKLFF. The CDR3 DNA reads TGTGCCAGCAGTTTAGTAGGGAGGGATGAAAAACTGTTTTTT.

V is TRBV6-6 and J is TRBJ1-3; D might be TRBD1 (6 bases). This CDR3 spans 16 amino acids. With 6 bases removed from V and 2 bases from J, the gap between germline ends came to 17 bases. CDR1 and CDR2 from the germline V gene are MNHNY and SVGAGI (reference sequence). CDR3 in amino acids: CASSRLGQKTGNTIYF. In DNA form, the CDR3 reads TGTGCCAGCAGCCGTCTAGGACAGAAGACTGGAAACACCATATATTTT.

The chain joins TRBV4-3 to TRBJ2-3; D not certain. CDR1 is LGHNA, CDR2 YSLEER, per germline. There are 16 residues in the CDR3. Trimming removed 1 base from V and 6 bases from J, with 17 bases in between. The CDR3 reads CASSQVGPSGGDTQYF. CDR3 DNA sequence: TGCGCCAGCAGCCAAGTTGGCCCCTCGGGTGGTGATACGCAGTATTTT.

The CDR3: CSVAPGTGGNQPQHF. Written as DNA, the CDR3 is TGCAGCGTTGCACCCGGGACAGGGGGCAATCAGCCCCAGCATTTT. The J gene is TRBJ1-5, the V gene TRBV29-1, with TRBD1 matching 10 bases. CDR1 and CDR2 from the germline V gene are SQVTM and ANQGSEA. The CDR3 extends over 15 amino acids. Trimming at V came to 4 bases and at J to 2 bases, leaving 5 bases not matched to a gene. The entire variable domain, with the rest obtained from reference TRBV29-1 and TRBJ1-5, is as follows: SAVISQKPSRDICQRGTSLTIQCQVDSQVTMMFWYRQQPGQSLTLIATANQGSEATYESGFVIDKFPISRPNLTFSTLTVSNMSPEDSSIYLCSVAPGTGGNQPQHFGDGTRLSIL.

This clone was found a few times. The chain links TRBV7-2 to TRBJ2-1; 10 bases align to TRBD2. This CDR3 spans 16 amino acids. The germline CDR1 and CDR2 sequences are SGHTA and FQGNSA. The V segment lost 2 bases and the J segment 7 bases; nucleotides outside the gene matches: 8. The CDR3 bases are TGTGCCAGCAGCTTAAGGAGAGCGGGAGGGCCGAATGAGCAGTTCTTC. Amino acids: CASSLRRAGGPNEQFF.

This clone is a singleton in its sample. The rearrangement links TRBV29-1 to TRBJ2-5; D is uncertain. The CDR3 is made up of 14 amino acids. The germline V and J ends were trimmed by 2 bases and 3 bases, with 13 bases remaining between them. The germline V gene has CDR1 SQVTM and CDR2 ANQGSEA. Here the CDR3 reads CSVEKMAGKETQYF. Here the CDR3 DNA reads TGCAGCGTTGAAAAGATGGCAGGAAAAGAGACCCAGTACTTC.

The chain carries TRBV28 and TRBJ1-1; D perhaps matches TRBD1 (6 bases). Germline values: CDR1 MDHEN, CDR2 SYDVKM. V was shortened by 7 bases and J by 3 bases, with 18 bases between the two germline ends. The CDR3 has 15 amino acids. DNA for the CDR3: TGTGCCAGCATCAAATCTGAGGGGGTGTACACTGAAGCTTTCTTT. Protein sequence: CASIKSEGVYTEAFF. Using reference TRBV28 and TRBJ1-1 for the parts outside the CDR3, the full variable domain is DVKVTQSSRYLVKRTGEKVFLECVQDMDHENMFWYRQDPGLGLRLIYFSYDVKMKEKGDIPEGYSVSREKKERFSLILESASTNQTSMYLCASIKSEGVYTEAFFGQGTRLTVV.

The rearrangement joins TRBV2 to TRBJ2-5, with 10 bases aligning to TRBD2. The V gene end was trimmed by 6 bases and the J gene end by 5 bases; junction bases not matched to a gene: 6. CDR1 and CDR2 from the germline V gene are SNHLY and FYNNEI. This CDR3 region has 14 residues. The CDR3 DNA reads TGTGCCAGCAGGAGCAGCGGGGGGGCGGAGACCCAGTACTTC. Translation: CASRSSGGAETQYF. The full variable domain, rest sourced from reference TRBV2 and TRBJ2-5, is EPEVTQTPSHQVTQMGQEVILRCVPISNHLYFYWYRQILGQKVEFLVSFYNNEISEKSEIFDDQFSVERPDGSNFTLKIRSTKLEDSAMYFCASRSSGGAETQYFGPGTRLLVL.

V is TRBV5-4 and J is TRBJ2-7; D gene uncertain. CDR1 and CDR2 (germline): SGHNT, YYREEE (reference sequence). The CDR3 totals 17 residues. The V end lost 5 bases, the J end lost 2 bases, and 23 bases lay between the germline ends. The CDR3 coding sequence is TGTGCCAGCAGTTCCCGAGCTTTGGCGGATACCACCTACGAGCAGTACTTC. Residues: CASSSRALADTTYEQYF. Based on the CDR3 plus reference TRBV5-4 and TRBJ2-7, the full variable domain is ETGVTQSPTHLIKTRGQQVTLRCSSQSGHNTVSWYQQALGQGPQFIFQYYREEENGRGNFPPRFSGLQFPNYSSELNVNALELDDSALYLCASSSRALADTTYEQYFGPGTRLTVT.

Concerning this clone: The junction departs from germline at one end; a sequencing error may be responsible. The rearrangement links TRBV7-9 to TRBJ2-2, with TRBD2 identical over 8 bases. The germline CDR1 and CDR2 sequences are SEHNR and FQNEAQ (reference sequence). The CDR3 consists of 15 residues. The CDR3 sequence is CSSSLRAGVPGELFF. The DNA for the CDR3 is TGTTCCAGCAGCTTAAGAGCGGGAGTGCCCGGGGAGCTGTTTTTT.

This clone was seen more than once but under ten times. The chain uses TRBV9 and TRBJ1-1, with TRBD1 as a possible D gene (6 bases). Trimming stripped 4 bases from V and 2 bases from J, with 15 bases between. The CDR3 has 15 residues. Germline loops: CDR1 SGDLS, CDR2 YYNGEE. CDR3 in amino acids: CASSPNRVLNTEAFF. The CDR3 region has the DNA TGTGCCAGCAGCCCCAACAGGGTTCTCAACACTGAAGCTTTCTTT.

The chain couples TRBV5-1 to TRBJ2-7; 8 nucleotides line up with TRBD1. CDR3 length: 15 amino acids. Germline V gives CDR1 SGHRS, CDR2 YFSETQ. The trim removed 4 bases at V and 2 bases at J, leaving 8 bases unmatched. The CDR3 here is CASSTGATGAYEQYF. As DNA, the CDR3 is TGCGCCAGCAGCACCGGCGCGACAGGGGCCTACGAGCAGTACTTC.